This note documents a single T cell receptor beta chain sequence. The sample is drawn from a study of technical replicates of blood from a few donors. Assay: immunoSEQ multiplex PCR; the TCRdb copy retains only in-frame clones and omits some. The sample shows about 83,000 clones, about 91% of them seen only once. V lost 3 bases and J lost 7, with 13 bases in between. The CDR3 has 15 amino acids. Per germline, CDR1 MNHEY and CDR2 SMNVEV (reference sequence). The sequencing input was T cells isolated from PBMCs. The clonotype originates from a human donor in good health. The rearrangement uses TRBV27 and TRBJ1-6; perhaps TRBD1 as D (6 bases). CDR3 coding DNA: TGTGCCAGCAGTTTGCGAAACAGGGAAAATTCACCCCTCCACTTT. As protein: CASSLRNRENSPLHF.